One sample yielded the 32 T cell receptor beta chains listed below, sequenced in a study of blood T cell repertoires in COVID-19. Assay used: immunoSEQ multiplex PCR; TCRdb lists only in-frame clones, some missing. The sample records fewer than 350,000 clones, approximately 83% being singletons. Material for sequencing was peripheral blood. The receptors derive from a woman in her twenties or thirties who had recovered from COVID-19.

This chain connects TRBV3-1 (or the pseudogene TRBV3-2) to TRBJ2-3; 7 positions match TRBD1. The CDR3 has 15 amino acids. Germline-derived CDR1 and CDR2 are LGHDT and YNNKEL (reference sequence). The V gene end was trimmed by 4 bases and the J gene end by 3 bases; junction bases not matched to a gene: 7. CDR3 coding DNA: TGTGCCAGCAGCCGACTAAGACAGGGAACAGATACGCAGTATTTT. This codes for CASSRLRQGTDTQYF.

V is TRBV27 and J is TRBJ2-7; 16 positions match TRBD2. CDR1 is MNHEY, CDR2 SMNVEV, per germline (reference sequence). The CDR3 totals 16 residues. Losses at the gene ends were 6 bases for V and 2 bases for J; bases not matched to a gene: 4. CDR3 nucleotides: TGTGCCAGCAGGGGACTAGCGGGAGGGCGTGCCTACGAGCAGTACTTC. Translated: CASRGLAGGRAYEQYF.

The chain links TRBV9 to TRBJ2-2; 11 bases are a match to TRBD2. The CDR3 covers 16 residues. With V trimmed by 6 bases and J by 2 bases, 6 bases remained unmatched. The germline CDR1 and CDR2 sequences are SGDLS and YYNGEE. This chain's CDR3 is CASTDLAGGNTGELFF. Here the CDR3 DNA reads TGTGCCAGCACCGATCTAGCGGGGGGAAACACCGGGGAGCTGTTTTTT.

The V call is TRBV6-5, the J call TRBJ2-1; D ambiguous. CDR1 is MNHEY, CDR2 SVGAGI, per germline. Trimming shortened V by 4 bases and J by 8 bases, and 6 bases separated the two germline ends. CDR3 length: 11 amino acids. CDR3 bases: TGTGCCAGCAGTTTTAAATATGAGCAGTTCTTC. Translating it yields CASSFKYEQFF.

The chain links TRBV7-6 to TRBJ1-1; TRBD1 agrees at 9 bases. This CDR3 has 17 amino acids. V shed 3 bases and J 3 bases; nucleotides not matched to a gene: 11. CDR1 is SGHVS, CDR2 FNYEAQ, per germline. DNA of the CDR3: TGTGCCAGCAGCTTGGAACAGGGGGCGATTGTGTACACTGAAGCTTTCTTT. Protein sequence: CASSLEQGAIVYTEAFF.

The rearrangement links TRBV4-1 to TRBJ2-1, with D perhaps matching TRBD2 (5 bases). CDR3 size: 14 residues. Germline V lookup: CDR1 MGHRA, CDR2 YSYEKL. V lost 3 bases to trimming and J lost 8 bases, with 14 bases between them. The CDR3 nucleotides read TGCGCCAGCAGCCAGGAACCCGCGGAGGATGAGCAGTTCTTC. It yields the protein CASSQEPAEDEQFF.

The chain combines TRBV23-1 with TRBJ1-2; 9 bases match TRBD1. TRBV23-1 is annotated as an ORF whose role is uncertain. V was clipped by 2 bases and J by 6 bases; unmatched bases: 10. CDR3 length: 16 residues. The CDR3, as DNA: TGCGCCAGCAGTCAACAAGCCGGGACAGGGTATCATGGCTACACCTTC. Amino acids: CASSQQAGTGYHGYTF.

This chain uses TRBV19 with TRBJ2-3; TRBD2 might be the D (6 bases). V was pared by 6 bases and J by 4 bases, with 11 bases between. Germline values: CDR1 LNHDA, CDR2 SQIVND (reference sequence). The CDR3 spans 13 residues. CDR3 region: CASSPLAADTQYF. The CDR3 DNA reads as TGTGCCAGTAGCCCACTAGCCGCAGATACGCAGTATTTT.

This clone was detected only a few times. This chain joins TRBV7-6 and TRBJ1-1; a weak D match, TRBD1 (5 bases). Looked up from germline, CDR1 is SGHVS and CDR2 is FNYEAQ. This CDR3 spans 12 amino acids. Trimming shortened V by 4 bases and J by 5 bases, and 8 bases separated the two germline ends. CDR3: CASSSGGTEAFF. Here the CDR3 DNA reads TGTGCCAGCAGCTCGGGGGGAACTGAAGCTTTCTTT.

This clone turned up a few times. The rearrangement uses TRBV5-1 and TRBJ1-1, with TRBD1 matching 7 bases. CDR1 and CDR2 from the germline V gene are SGHRS and YFSETQ. This CDR3 is built from 12 residues. The V gene end was trimmed by 2 bases and the J gene end by 9 bases; junction bases not matched to a gene: 4. Here the CDR3 DNA reads TGCGCCAGCAGCTTTGACAGGGACCAAGCTTTCTTT. It codes for CASSFDRDQAFF.

The rearrangement uses TRBV3-1 (or the pseudogene TRBV3-2) and TRBJ1-6; the D is unclear. CDR3 length: 12 amino acids. Germline V gene sequence: CDR1 LGHDT, CDR2 YNNKEL (reference sequence). Trimming stripped 4 bases from V and 5 bases from J, with 3 bases between. The CDR3 sequence is CASSRDNSPLHF. The CDR3 DNA is TGTGCCAGCAGCCGCGATAATTCACCCCTCCACTTT.

The V gene is TRBV29-1, the J gene TRBJ2-3; D is unclear. Germline CDR1 is SQVTM and CDR2 is ANQGSEA. Between the trimmed V and J ends, which lost 7 bases and 2 bases, there was a span of 10 bases. The CDR3 has 12 amino acids. Written as DNA, the CDR3 is TGCAGCGCCCCGGCGGTCACAGATACGCAGTATTTT. It yields the protein CSAPAVTDTQYF.

The gene calls are TRBV19 and TRBJ2-6; TRBD1 matches at 7 bases. Trimming cost V 3 bases and J 0 bases; bases outside gene matches: 5. The germline V gene encodes CDR1 LNHDA and CDR2 SQIVND (reference sequence). This CDR3 spans 17 amino acids. The CDR3 here is CASSIRTGSSGANVLTF. In nucleotides, the CDR3 is TGTGCCAGTAGTATTAGGACAGGTAGCTCTGGGGCCAACGTCCTGACTTTC.

This clone has just one count. This sequence joins TRBV10-3 and TRBJ1-5, with 7 bases identical to TRBD1. Germline values: CDR1 ENHRY, CDR2 SYGVKD. The CDR3 totals 13 residues. Germline trimming cut 10 bases from V and 5 bases from J; bases unmatched to any gene: 8. CDR3: CATLRGQDQPQHF. In DNA, the CDR3 is TGTGCCACCTTGAGGGGGCAAGATCAGCCCCAGCATTTT.

This chain joins TRBV2 and TRBJ2-1, with 7 bases identical to TRBD2. The J segment lost 1 base and the V segment lost 8 bases, leaving 5 bases of the junction unmatched. Germline CDR1 is SNHLY and CDR2 is FYNNEI. The length of the CDR3 is 14 residues. This CDR3 reads CASRSGGSYNEQFF. The CDR3 DNA is TGTGCCAGCCGGTCGGGGGGTTCCTACAATGAGCAGTTCTTC. Full variable domain (rest looked up from reference TRBV2 and TRBJ2-1): EPEVTQTPSHQVTQMGQEVILRCVPISNHLYFYWYRQILGQKVEFLVSFYNNEISEKSEIFDDQFSVERPDGSNFTLKIRSTKLEDSAMYFCASRSGGSYNEQFFGPGTRLTVL.

The CDR3 nucleotides are TGTGCCAGCAGTGAAGCGGCGGAAGGGGGCTACGAGCAGTACTTC. It encodes CASSEAAEGGYEQYF. V is TRBV6-1 and J is TRBJ2-7; D is perhaps TRBD1 (6 bases). V was cut by 0 bases and J by 3 bases, with 12 bases left in between. CDR3 length: 15 amino acids. From germline, CDR1 is MNHNS and CDR2 SASEGT.

The rearrangement links TRBV7-6 to TRBJ2-5; 9 bases map to TRBD2. Germline CDR1 reads SGHVS; CDR2 reads FNYEAQ. The CDR3 extends over 15 amino acids. V was clipped by 7 bases and J by 5 bases; unmatched bases: 11. The CDR3 DNA reads TGTGCCAGCACGGCCCTAGCGGGGCCAGGGGAGACCCAGTACTTC. It specifies CASTALAGPGETQYF.

The genes are TRBV3-1 (or the pseudogene TRBV3-2) and TRBJ2-7; D possibly corresponds to TRBD2 (5 bases). The germline gives CDR1 LGHDT, CDR2 YNNKEL (reference sequence). The CDR3 runs to 16 residues. V lost 0 bases, J lost 3 bases, and 15 bases lay in between. The chain's CDR3 is CASSQDPGPGIYEQYF. CDR3 nucleotides: TGTGCCAGCAGCCAAGATCCCGGGCCCGGGATCTACGAGCAGTACTTC.

The chain links TRBV15 to TRBJ2-1, with 9 bases lining up with TRBD2. J was trimmed by 1 base and V by 5 bases; bases with no gene match: 9. Germline V CDR1 and CDR2: LNHNV, YYDKDF (reference sequence). The CDR3 sequence is 17 residues long. The CDR3 region is CATSSTTSGASYNEQFF. CDR3 DNA sequence: TGTGCCACCAGCTCAACGACTAGCGGCGCTTCCTACAATGAGCAGTTCTTC.

This chain links TRBV2 with TRBJ2-7; TRBD1 might be the D (5 bases). CDR1 SNHLY and CDR2 FYNNEI come from the germline V gene. V was cut by 4 bases and J by 0 bases, with 10 bases left in between. The CDR3 contains 14 residues. The CDR3 DNA sequence: TGTGCCAGCAGTGTAGGGGTTAGCTCCTACGAGCAGTACTTC. It encodes CASSVGVSSYEQYF. The full variable domain, rest sourced from reference TRBV2 and TRBJ2-7, is EPEVTQTPSHQVTQMGQEVILRCVPISNHLYFYWYRQILGQKVEFLVSFYNNEISEKSEIFDDQFSVERPDGSNFTLKIRSTKLEDSAMYFCASSVGVSSYEQYFGPGTRLTVT.

The chain recombines TRBV4-1 with TRBJ2-1; 10 nucleotides align to TRBD2. J gave up 4 bases and V 0 bases, and 3 bases lay outside the gene matches. The CDR3 loop spans 16 amino acids. Per the germline V gene, CDR1 is MGHRA and CDR2 is YSYEKL. CDR3: CASSQDNSGGYNEQFF. CDR3 coding DNA: TGCGCCAGCAGCCAAGATAATAGCGGGGGGTACAATGAGCAGTTCTTC.

This clone was detected many times. The rearrangement uses TRBV4-3 and TRBJ1-6; perhaps TRBD1 as D (6 bases). From germline, CDR1 is LGHNA and CDR2 YSLEER. The V gene lost 0 bases and the J gene lost 9 bases, with 12 bases spanning the gap. This CDR3 is built from 15 residues. CDR3 nucleotides: TGCGCCAGCAGCCAAGATCCAGGGGCGAGTTCACCCCTCCACTTT. Its protein is CASSQDPGASSPLHF.

The chain employs TRBV6-5 and TRBJ2-7, with 11 bases aligning to TRBD1. The germline CDR1 and CDR2 sequences are MNHEY and SVGAGI. Losses at the gene ends were 3 bases for V and 7 bases for J; bases not matched to a gene: 8. CDR3 length equals 15 residues. CDR3 DNA sequence: TGTGCCAGCAGTTATAGGGACAGGGGGTCGTGGGAGCAGTACTTC. This encodes CASSYRDRGSWEQYF.

The genes are TRBV29-1 and TRBJ1-2; D not resolved. The CDR3 is 13 amino acids. V lost 3 bases, J lost 3 bases, and 11 bases lay in between. The V gene's germline CDR1 is SQVTM and CDR2 ANQGSEA. As DNA, the CDR3 is TGCAGCGTTGATCGAGAGGTGGACTATGGCTACACCTTC. Its protein is CSVDREVDYGYTF. Combining the CDR3 with reference TRBV29-1 and TRBJ1-2 gives the whole variable domain SAVISQKPSRDICQRGTSLTIQCQVDSQVTMMFWYRQQPGQSLTLIATANQGSEATYESGFVIDKFPISRPNLTFSTLTVSNMSPEDSSIYLCSVDREVDYGYTFGSGTRLTVV.

The genes are TRBV5-4 and TRBJ2-3; 8 bases match TRBD1. This CDR3 has 15 amino acids. Trimming took 3 bases from V and 0 from J; bases not matched to a gene: 3. From germline, CDR1 is SGHNT and CDR2 YYREEE (reference sequence). In nucleotides, the CDR3 is TGTGCCAGCAGCTGGGGACAGGAGAGCACAGATACGCAGTATTTT. As protein: CASSWGQESTDTQYF.

CDR3 sequence reads: CASSVDPVASGNEQFF. CDR3 in DNA: TGTGCCAGCAGCGTAGATCCCGTTGCTAGCGGAAATGAGCAGTTCTTC. This chain uses TRBV9 with TRBJ2-1, with 7 positions matching TRBD2. With V trimmed by 0 bases and J by 7 bases, 10 bases remained unmatched. Germline lookup yields CDR1 SGDLS and CDR2 YYNGEE. This CDR3 has 16 amino acids.

CDR3 in amino acids: CASSITGWEKLFF. CDR3 bases: TGTGCCAGTAGTATTACAGGGTGGGAAAAACTGTTTTTT. J is TRBJ1-4 and V is TRBV19; D possibly corresponds to TRBD1 (6 bases). The length of the CDR3 is 13 residues. Trimming removed 3 bases at V and 8 bases at J, with 10 bases between. Germline-derived CDR1 and CDR2 are LNHDA and SQIVND (reference sequence).

V is TRBV5-1 and J is TRBJ2-2, with D perhaps TRBD1 (7 bases). This CDR3 region has 13 residues. The germline gives CDR1 SGHRS, CDR2 YFSETQ. V shed 4 bases and J shed 7 bases, with 11 bases lying between them. Here the CDR3 reads CASSPGGSGELFF. CDR3 DNA sequence: TGCGCCAGCAGCCCAGGGGGGAGCGGGGAGCTGTTTTTT.

This sequence joins TRBV3-1 (or the pseudogene TRBV3-2) and TRBJ2-5; the match to TRBD1 covers 8 bases. This CDR3 is 16 amino acids long. Germline values: CDR1 LGHDT, CDR2 YNNKEL (reference sequence). Losses at the gene ends were 4 bases for V and 1 base for J; bases not matched to a gene: 8. The CDR3 is CASSRRKGTGQETQYF. The CDR3 DNA follows: TGTGCCAGCAGCCGACGAAAAGGGACAGGCCAAGAGACCCAGTACTTC.

V gene TRBV2 combines with J gene TRBJ1-2; no definite D call. The CDR3 consists of 15 residues. Trimming took off 0 bases at V and 8 bases at J, with 16 bases between the two ends. Germline assignment: CDR1 SNHLY and CDR2 FYNNEI. DNA of the CDR3: TGTGCCAGCAGTGAAGCGCTTGTCACCCAGAGGGGCTACACCTTC. Amino acid sequence: CASSEALVTQRGYTF.

The chain recombines TRBV5-4 with TRBJ1-2; D perhaps matches TRBD1 (6 bases). Per the germline V gene, CDR1 is SGHNT and CDR2 is YYREEE (reference sequence). Trimming shortened V by 0 bases and J by 6 bases, and 15 bases separated the two germline ends. CDR3 size: 15 residues. The CDR3 DNA follows: TGTGCCAGCAGCTTGGGAGGGCCAGGGGCAGATGGCTACACCTTC. Translated, it gives CASSLGGPGADGYTF.

The V call is TRBV6-4, the J call TRBJ2-3, with D maybe TRBD1 (6 bases). Germline V CDR1 and CDR2: MRHNA, SNTAGT. V lost 0 bases, J lost 4 bases, and 14 bases lay in between. This CDR3 region has 16 residues. CDR3 in DNA: TGTGCCAGCAGTGACTCGATTAGCGAGGGGGCAGATACGCAGTATTTT. Amino acids: CASSDSISEGADTQYF.